The 11 T cell receptor beta chains listed next were all sequenced from one sample in a study of CD8+CD57+ T cells in acquired aplastic anemia. TCR beta VDJ and CDR3 were profiled, and genomic DNA was the template. MiXCR, run by TCRdb on the reads, gives a single entry per CDR3 protein. The top ten hold around 12% of the sample, which has 150,000 to 160,000 distinct CDR3 sequences, approximately 52% seen once. CD8+CD57+ cell expansion, shown by flow cytometry, had occurred in the patients selected for sequencing. The sample comprised sorted CD4+, CD8+, or CD8+CD57+ T cells (not recorded which) from PBMCs. The source of these receptors is a human donor with aplastic anemia.

The chain couples TRBV7-6 to TRBJ2-7; 13 bases map to TRBD2. Trimming took 5 bases from V and 4 from J; bases not matched to a gene: 5. CDR1 SGHVS and CDR2 FNYEAQ come from the germline V gene. The length of the CDR3 is 15 residues. The CDR3 DNA reads as TGTGCCAGCAGCAAACTAGCGGGGGGGCCTTACGAGCAGTACTTC. This encodes CASSKLAGGPYEQYF. Drawing the rest from reference TRBV7-6 and TRBJ2-7, the complete variable domain is GAGVSQSPRYKVTKRGQDVALRCDPISGHVSLYWYRQALGQGPEFLTYFNYEAQQDKSGLPNDRFSAERPEGSISTLTIQRTEQRDSAMYRCASSKLAGGPYEQYFGPGTRLTVT.

This clonotype was picked up many times. The genes are TRBV7-8 and TRBJ1-1; D gene uncertain. V was shortened by 5 bases and J by 8 bases, with 15 bases between the two germline ends. Germline CDR1 and CDR2: SGHVS and FQNEAQ. The CDR3 has 13 residues. In nucleotides, the CDR3 is TGTGCCAGCAGCCCGCGTATGGACCGAGAAGCTTTCTTT. This gives the protein CASSPRMDREAFF.

The chain employs TRBV20-1 and TRBJ1-2, with D possibly being TRBD1 (5 bases). Trimming stripped 6 bases from V and 5 bases from J, with 19 bases between. This CDR3 has 14 amino acids. The V gene's germline CDR1 is DFQATT and CDR2 SNEGSKA (reference sequence). CDR3 in amino acids: CSALLRDFLYGYTF. DNA for the CDR3: TGCAGTGCCTTACTCCGGGACTTTTTATATGGCTACACCTTC.

The chain has TRBV15 and TRBJ2-3; either TRBD1 or TRBD2 may supply D (7 bases each). Germline lookup yields CDR1 LNHNV and CDR2 YYDKDF (reference sequence). Trimming shortened V by 5 bases and J by 5 bases, and 20 bases separated the two germline ends. This CDR3 spans 16 amino acids. In nucleotides, the CDR3 is TGTGCCACCAGCGGGAAGGCAGGGGGGGGTAAAGATACGCAGTATTTT. Protein: CATSGKAGGGKDTQYF.

A word on this clonotype: A much more abundant neighbour one base away suggests this may be a read error. This chain links TRBV2 with TRBJ1-2; D remains unclear. The germline V gene has CDR1 SNHLY and CDR2 FYNNEI. This CDR3 contains 14 residues. CDR3 DNA: TGTGCCGGCAGTGAATCCCCTGACCGCTATGGCTACACCTTC. Translated, it gives CAGSESPDRYGYTF.

The chain carries TRBV6-5 and TRBJ2-5, with D tentatively TRBD1 (6 bases). Trimming pared 4 bases from V and 5 bases from J, leaving 14 bases between. The CDR3 consists of 14 residues. CDR1 and CDR2 (germline): MNHEY, SVGAGI. CDR3 bases: TGTGCCAGCAGTTGGACCGGGACAATGGAGACCCAGTACTTC. Protein product: CASSWTGTMETQYF.

The rearrangement joins TRBV2 to TRBJ2-2; the D gene could be TRBD1 or TRBD2 (5 bases each). This CDR3 comprises 15 residues. The V end was cut by 6 bases, the J end by 3 bases, with 14 bases between. Germline V gene data show CDR1 as SNHLY and CDR2 as FYNNEI. The CDR3 reads CASRSQGVDTGELFF. The CDR3, as DNA: TGTGCCAGCAGGTCCCAGGGAGTGGACACCGGGGAGCTGTTTTTT. Using reference TRBV2 and TRBJ2-2 for the parts outside the CDR3, the full variable domain is EPEVTQTPSHQVTQMGQEVILRCVPISNHLYFYWYRQILGQKVEFLVSFYNNEISEKSEIFDDQFSVERPDGSNFTLKIRSTKLEDSAMYFCASRSQGVDTGELFFGEGSRLTVL.

This clonotype was recorded at least ten times. This sequence joins TRBV7-3 and TRBJ1-3; D remains ambiguous. Trimming stripped 2 bases from V and 4 bases from J, with 9 bases between. This CDR3 has 14 amino acids. CDR1 and CDR2 (germline): SGHTA, FQGTGA. CDR3 loop: CASSLVGGGNTIYF. The CDR3, as DNA: TGTGCCAGCAGCTTAGTAGGCGGCGGAAACACCATATATTTT.

At least ten counts were recorded for this clonotype. This chain links TRBV29-1 with TRBJ1-1, with D maybe TRBD1 (6 bases). Germline lookup yields CDR1 SQVTM and CDR2 ANQGSEA. Trimming cost V 3 bases and J 4 bases, with 15 bases left between them. The CDR3 contains 14 residues. The CDR3: CSVDPPDRSTEAFF. Written as DNA, the CDR3 is TGCAGCGTTGACCCACCGGACAGATCCACTGAAGCTTTCTTT. The full variable domain, in which reference TRBV29-1 and TRBJ1-1 provide the parts outside the CDR3, is SAVISQKPSRDICQRGTSLTIQCQVDSQVTMMFWYRQQPGQSLTLIATANQGSEATYESGFVIDKFPISRPNLTFSTLTVSNMSPEDSSIYLCSVDPPDRSTEAFFGQGTRLTVV.

This clonotype was observed many times. The chain combines TRBV7-9 with TRBJ2-7; the D is unclear. This CDR3 spans 14 amino acids. Deletions cut 5 bases from V and 6 bases from J, with 17 bases between. CDR1 is SEHNR, CDR2 FQNEAQ, per germline (reference sequence). The DNA of the CDR3 is TGTGCCAGCAGCCCCCCAAAAACGGTCAGCGAGCAGTACTTC. It codes for CASSPPKTVSEQYF.

The chain recombines TRBV10-3 with TRBJ1-2; D is ambiguous. The CDR3 has 13 residues. Deletions cut 4 bases from V and 0 bases from J, with 6 bases between. Germline V lookup: CDR1 ENHRY, CDR2 SYGVKD. CDR3 loop: CAISAAANYGYTF. CDR3 nucleotides: TGTGCCATCAGTGCGGCAGCTAACTATGGCTACACCTTC.